This T cell receptor beta chain was identified during a study of CD8 T cells in Susac syndrome. V gave up 5 bases and J gave up 0 bases, with 16 bases separating them. Germline CDR1 reads SGHTA; CDR2 reads FQGTGA. The CDR3 runs to 17 residues. After extraction with the RNeasy kit, about 0.5 to 1 ug of the RNA was reverse transcribed using random hexamers. TCRdb redid the calling of the immunoSEQ multiplex PCR reads with MiXCR, one entry per CDR3 protein. The sample lists 150,000 to 200,000 distinct CDR3 sequences, approximately 94% occurring once. V and J are TRBV7-3 and TRBJ2-2, with D possibly matching TRBD1 (6 bases). The specimen sequenced was CD4+ T cells from PBMCs. The receptor comes from a human donor in good health. The DNA of the CDR3 is TGTGCCAGCAGCCCGACAATGGGGGCCGCGAACACCGGGGAGCTGTTTTTT. This sequence encodes CASSPTMGAANTGELFF.